These 22 T cell receptor beta chains share one sample of origin, sequenced in a study of T cells after somatic rescue of genetic block. Only in-frame clones appear in the TCRdb table, and some are missing; sequencing was by immunoSEQ multiplex PCR. The sample lists 13,000 to 15,000 clones; 70% to 80% were seen once. Sequenced material: peripheral blood mononuclear cells (PBMCs). The receptors here all came from a boy aged 5-17 years.

This clone was detected only once. The V call is TRBV11-2, the J call TRBJ2-3, with D possibly being TRBD2 (6 bases). CDR1 is SGHAT, CDR2 FQNNGV, per germline. Trimming removed 1 base from V and 11 bases from J, with 25 bases in between. This CDR3 has 17 residues. The CDR3 sequence: CASSLGRLVRSHEEQYF. CDR3 bases: TGTGCCAGCAGCTTAGGCAGACTAGTGCGGTCCCATGAGGAGCAGTATTTT.

The genes are TRBV14 and TRBJ2-7; D remains unclear. This CDR3 is 13 amino acids long. Germline V gene sequence: CDR1 SGHDN, CDR2 FVKESK. The ends were cut back, 3 bases at V and 3 bases at J, with 9 bases in the middle. In nucleotides, the CDR3 is TGTGCCAGCAGCCATGGACGGATCTACGAGCAGTACTTC. Its protein product is CASSHGRIYEQYF.

In its sample, this clone was seen once. This chain connects TRBV4-1 to TRBJ2-4, with 9 bases identical to TRBD1. The CDR3 runs to 15 residues. V was clipped by 6 bases and J by 0 bases; unmatched bases: 3. Germline CDR1 and CDR2: MGHRA and YSYEKL. In nucleotides, the CDR3 is TGCGCCAGCAGATTGGACAGGGGAGCCAAAAACATTCAGTACTTC. Protein: CASRLDRGAKNIQYF.

The chain carries TRBV6-1 and TRBJ1-5; no reliable D call. The CDR3 covers 15 residues. V gave up 4 bases and J gave up 2 bases, with 12 bases separating them. Germline values: CDR1 MNHNS, CDR2 SASEGT. CDR3 bases: TGTGCCAGCAGTGCGAGGGTAGTTCGCAATCAGCCCCAGCATTTT. Its protein product is CASSARVVRNQPQHF.

V gene TRBV27 combines with J gene TRBJ2-3; D unresolved. Germline lookup yields CDR1 MNHEY and CDR2 SMNVEV (reference sequence). V was trimmed by 6 bases and J by 1 base, leaving 14 bases between them. There are 15 residues in the CDR3. The CDR3 loop is CASRTRRRGTDTQYF. DNA for the CDR3: TGTGCCAGCAGAACCCGAAGGCGAGGCACAGATACGCAGTATTTT.

The chain has TRBV7-6 and TRBJ1-1; 7 nucleotides match TRBD1. This CDR3 is built from 14 residues. V lost 3 bases to trimming and J lost 2 bases; unmatched junction nucleotides: 3. Per germline, CDR1 SGHVS and CDR2 FNYEAQ. The CDR3 is CASSLTGPNTEAFF. DNA for the CDR3: TGTGCCAGCAGCTTGACAGGGCCCAACACTGAAGCTTTCTTT. Drawing the rest from reference TRBV7-6 and TRBJ1-1, the complete variable domain is GAGVSQSPRYKVTKRGQDVALRCDPISGHVSLYWYRQALGQGPEFLTYFNYEAQQDKSGLPNDRFSAERPEGSISTLTIQRTEQRDSAMYRCASSLTGPNTEAFFGQGTRLTVV.

The rearrangement links TRBV27 to TRBJ1-5; TRBD1 is a possible D gene (5 bases). In germline, CDR1 is MNHEY, CDR2 SMNVEV (reference sequence). V was shortened by 2 bases and J by 7 bases, with 15 bases between the two germline ends. The CDR3 runs 15 residues. CDR3 DNA: TGTGCCAGCAGTTTACGGTGGGGGGGATTGCAGCCCCAGCATTTT. As protein: CASSLRWGGLQPQHF.

A single count supports this clone. The V call is TRBV18, the J call TRBJ2-7; possibly TRBD1 for D (6 bases). CDR1 is KGHSH and CDR2 is LQKENI in the germline V gene. V was cut by 6 bases and J by 5 bases, with 23 bases left in between. The CDR3 has 16 amino acids. The CDR3 nucleotides read TGTGCCAGCTCCCGTGGACAGTCCCTAGGGTATCACGAGCAGTACTTC. The encoded protein is CASSRGQSLGYHEQYF.

The chain joins TRBV2 to TRBJ2-1; D is possibly TRBD2 (6 bases). V dropped 7 bases and J dropped 4 bases, with 11 bases sitting between them. Germline assignment: CDR1 SNHLY and CDR2 FYNNEI. This CDR3 is built from 13 residues. CDR3 in amino acids: CASTSDYYNEQFF. CDR3 sequence (DNA): TGTGCCAGCACTAGCGACTATTACAATGAGCAGTTCTTC. Looking up the rest from reference TRBV2 and TRBJ2-1 gives the full variable domain: EPEVTQTPSHQVTQMGQEVILRCVPISNHLYFYWYRQILGQKVEFLVSFYNNEISEKSEIFDDQFSVERPDGSNFTLKIRSTKLEDSAMYFCASTSDYYNEQFFGPGTRLTVL.

The chain carries TRBV25-1 and TRBJ2-4; 11 positions match TRBD1. J gave up 7 bases and V 2 bases, and 4 bases lay outside the gene matches. Germline CDR1 and CDR2: MGHDK and SYGVNS. There are 15 residues in the CDR3. The CDR3 DNA follows: TGTGCCAGCAGTGAACTTGGGACAGGGGGGAACATTCAGTACTTC. Translating it yields CASSELGTGGNIQYF.

This clone was observed a handful of times. The V and J genes are TRBV10-3 and TRBJ2-4; D not certain. The CDR3 length is 15 residues. V dropped 3 bases and J dropped 0 bases, with 9 bases sitting between them. Germline assignment: CDR1 ENHRY and CDR2 SYGVKD. The CDR3 is CAISDPPLAKNIQYF. The CDR3, as DNA: TGTGCCATCAGTGATCCCCCGCTAGCCAAAAACATTCAGTACTTC.

The CDR3 DNA reads TGTGCCAGCAGCCCATCGACAGGGGGAACCTACGAGCAGTACTTC. Its translation is CASSPSTGGTYEQYF. V gene TRBV11-2 combines with J gene TRBJ2-7, with 9 bases that match TRBD1. CDR3 length equals 15 residues. V lost 5 bases to trimming and J lost 2 bases; unmatched junction nucleotides: 7. Per the germline V gene, CDR1 is SGHAT and CDR2 is FQNNGV. The full variable domain, rest sourced from reference TRBV11-2 and TRBJ2-7, is EAGVAQSPRYKIIEKRQSVAFWCNPISGHATLYWYQQILGQGPKLLIQFQNNGVVDDSQLPKDRFSAERLKGVDSTLKIQPAKLEDSAVYLCASSPSTGGTYEQYFGPGTRLTVT.

This chain links TRBV2 with TRBJ2-1; TRBD2 matches at 11 bases. The CDR3 spans 16 residues. Germline CDR1 reads SNHLY; CDR2 reads FYNNEI. J lost 6 bases, V lost 6 bases, and 10 bases had no gene match. CDR3 DNA: TGTGCCAGCAGGTACCCACTAGCGGGAGCCGCCAATGAGCAGTTCTTC. This encodes CASRYPLAGAANEQFF.

This clone was observed a handful of times. The chain combines TRBV10-1 with TRBJ1-1, with 12 bases aligning to TRBD1. CDR1 and CDR2 from the germline V gene are WNHNN and SYGVQD (reference sequence). The V segment lost 7 bases and the J segment 4 bases; nucleotides outside the gene matches: 19. The CDR3 has 19 amino acids. In DNA form, the CDR3 reads TGCGCCAGCATCCTCTGGGGCCGGGACAGGGGGCGCAGGGGCACTGAAGCTTTCTTT. Amino acid sequence: CASILWGRDRGRRGTEAFF.

The chain joins TRBV5-1 to TRBJ2-3, with D possibly matching TRBD1 (6 bases). V was shortened by 3 bases and J by 0 bases, with 14 bases between the two germline ends. The germline V gene has CDR1 SGHRS and CDR2 YFSETQ. There are 16 residues in the CDR3. The CDR3 coding sequence is TGCGCCAGCAGCTCAACAGGGTTCACTAGCACAGATACGCAGTATTTT. Translated: CASSSTGFTSTDTQYF. Full variable domain (remainder filled in from reference TRBV5-1 and TRBJ2-3): KAGVTQTPRYLIKTRGQQVTLSCSPISGHRSVSWYQQTPGQGLQFLFEYFSETQRNKGNFPGRFSGRQFSNSRSEMNVSTLELGDSALYLCASSSTGFTSTDTQYFGPGTRLTVL.

This chain joins TRBV10-2 and TRBJ2-2, with D possibly matching TRBD2 (6 bases). The ends were cut back, 7 bases at V and 1 base at J, with 13 bases in the middle. Germline CDR1 WSHSY, CDR2 SAAADI. The CDR3 is 15 amino acids. The CDR3 DNA sequence: TGCGCCAGCAAAAGTGGCGGGGTGAACACCGGGGAGCTGTTTTTT. The encoded protein is CASKSGGVNTGELFF.

V is TRBV19 and J is TRBJ2-5; TRBD2 aligns across 7 bases. Trimming took 5 bases from V and 2 from J; bases not matched to a gene: 8. Germline V gene data show CDR1 as LNHDA and CDR2 as SQIVND (reference sequence). The CDR3 runs to 15 residues. The CDR3 coding sequence is TGTGCCAGTAGTGCACGGGGGGTGGTACAAGAGACCCAGTACTTC. Translation: CASSARGVVQETQYF.

CDR3 sequence reads: CASSLPRDRLNTEAFF. The CDR3 nucleotides read TGTGCCAGCAGCTTACCCCGTGACAGGTTGAACACTGAAGCTTTCTTT. V gene TRBV7-9 combines with J gene TRBJ1-1, with D possibly matching TRBD1 (6 bases). Between the trimmed V and J ends, which lost 2 bases and 0 bases, there was a span of 13 bases. The CDR3 has 16 residues. Germline V gives CDR1 SEHNR, CDR2 FQNEAQ (reference sequence).

This chain links TRBV5-6 with TRBJ1-3, with TRBD1 matching 8 bases. The CDR3 has 15 amino acids. V shed 5 bases, J shed 0 bases, and the junction held 4 bases outside the gene matches. Germline assignment: CDR1 SGHDT and CDR2 YYEEEE. The DNA for the CDR3 is TGTGCCAGCAGGCCCACAGGGGGCTCTGGAAACACCATATATTTT. It encodes CASRPTGGSGNTIYF.

This chain uses TRBV19 with TRBJ2-3; D is uncertain. Trimming left V 4 bases short and J 4 bases short, with 3 bases between. The CDR3 is made up of 11 amino acids. CDR1 and CDR2 from the germline V gene are LNHDA and SQIVND (reference sequence). The CDR3 region has the DNA TGTGCCAGTAGTAAGGCAGATACGCAGTATTTT. Protein product: CASSKADTQYF.

This rearrangement joins TRBV5-1 to TRBJ1-2; 8 bases agree with TRBD1. This CDR3 contains 19 residues. J gave up 0 bases and V 2 bases, and 15 bases lay outside the gene matches. Germline V gives CDR1 SGHRS, CDR2 YFSETQ. CDR3 region: CASSLLSGDRGHSNYGYTF. The DNA of the CDR3 is TGCGCCAGCAGCTTACTCTCCGGAGACAGGGGCCATTCTAACTATGGCTACACCTTC.

This clone has only a few counts. This sequence joins TRBV19 and TRBJ2-3; D possibly matches TRBD1 or TRBD2 (5 bases each). CDR1 and CDR2 from the germline V gene are LNHDA and SQIVND (reference sequence). Trimming cost V 6 bases and J 6 bases, with 16 bases left between them. The CDR3 runs to 14 residues. The CDR3 protein is CASRLGTALDTQYF. CDR3 in DNA: TGTGCCAGTAGACTCGGGACCGCGCTTGATACGCAGTATTTT.